This TCR beta chain appears in the sequencing data of a study of T cells in Graves' hyperthyroidism and ophthalmopathy. Study-wide points: The model predicted ophthalmopathy a median roughly six months before onset. Stable hyperthyroidism was separated from ophthalmopathy by a model based on 13 V-J features.

Germline CDR1 and CDR2: GTSNPN and SVGIG (reference sequence). There are 10 residues in the CDR3. Among the patients, aged 18 to 65, hyperthyroidism was newly diagnosed and had lasted under 2 months. Investigators excluded patients with uncontrolled infection, other autoimmune disease, pregnancy or lactation. On this clonotype itself: Its matching antigen is unknown. One junction end does not reproduce the germline sequence, and a read error may be involved.

Researchers amplified the TCR beta CDR3 regions from RNA transcripts. During a first-round RT-PCR of the TCR CDR3, the HTBI primer set was used. TCRdb re-derived calls from the multiplex PCR reads in MiXCR, one entry per CDR3 protein. The profile shows approximately 600,000 distinct CDR3 sequences, roughly 15% of them singletons. The sequenced material came from blood. This clonotype was obtained from a woman younger than 45 with Graves' hyperthyroidism. The gene calls are TRBV30 and TRBJ2-1; D possibly uses TRBD1 or TRBD2 (5 bases each). The CDR3 sequence: CACGDPGWLF. The CDR3, as DNA: TGTGCCTGCGGGGACCCGGGGTGGCTCTTC.